This T cell receptor beta chain was observed in a study of shared clonotypes between healthy human individuals. V was pared by 3 bases and J by 10 bases, with 23 bases between. The germline gives CDR1 SGDLS, CDR2 YYNGEE. The CDR3 spans 17 residues. Study-level results: Only blood was sampled, and tissue TCR repertoires likely differ from blood ones.

All of the donors resided in Nashville, Tennessee, and each was a Caucasian adult. Measured with immunoSEQ multiplex PCR; TCRdb has only the in-frame clones, and not every one. The data hold about 2,500,000 clones, with more than 80% observed a single time. Regarding this clone: No antigen is known for it.

The chain uses TRBV9 and TRBJ1-6; no firm D call. The origin of this receptor is a man aged 18-30 years in good health. The material sequenced was naive CD4+ T cells sorted from blood. Subset given: CD45RA+ positively selected. DNA of the CDR3: TGTGCCAGCAGCGCCCAACCCAGCGCAGACTCCTTCTCACCCCTCCACTTT. The encoded protein is CASSAQPSADSFSPLHF.